The 32 T cell receptor beta chains given below trace back to one sample, sequenced in a study of response to subunit inactivated influenza vaccine. MiXCR was run by TCRdb on the RT-PCR reads, yielding one entry per CDR3 protein. The profile covers hundreds of thousands of distinct CDR3 sequences, with around 14% appearing a single time and 6.5% to 8.5% taken by the ten largest. The input for sequencing was PBMCs from blood, taken 14 to 15 days before vaccination. Every receptor here comes from a man in his fifties who received an inactivated influenza vaccine.

The rearrangement links TRBV18 to TRBJ2-7, with D possibly matching TRBD2 (6 bases). The germline V and J ends were trimmed by 6 bases and 4 bases, with 13 bases remaining between them. From germline, CDR1 is KGHSH and CDR2 LQKENI. The length of the CDR3 is 13 residues. CDR3 sequence: CASSPVEGYEQYF. DNA for the CDR3: TGTGCCAGCTCTCCAGTGGAGGGATACGAGCAGTACTTC.

The table lists this clonotype with a few counts. The rearrangement links TRBV20-1 to TRBJ2-1; the match to TRBD2 covers 8 bases. Germline-derived CDR1 and CDR2 are DFQATT and SNEGSKA (reference sequence). V shed 5 bases and J 2 bases; nucleotides not matched to a gene: 11. The CDR3 has 16 amino acids. CDR3 sequence: CSASGGLAGPYNEQFF. The DNA for the CDR3 is TGCAGTGCTTCTGGGGGTTTAGCGGGGCCCTACAATGAGCAGTTCTTC.

There are many counts of this clonotype. The CDR3 coding sequence is TGTGCCAGCAGTTCCGAAGGAGGAGAGACCCAGTACTTC. Translated: CASSSEGGETQYF. This chain connects TRBV28 to TRBJ2-5; a weak D match, TRBD2 (5 bases). The CDR3 length is 13 residues. V was clipped by 4 bases and J by 4 bases, with 10 bases between them. From germline, CDR1 is MDHEN and CDR2 SYDVKM.

The rearrangement links TRBV12-3 or TRBV12-4 to TRBJ2-1, with TRBD2 matching over 9 bases. This CDR3 region has 17 residues. V lost 0 bases to trimming and J lost 2 bases; unmatched junction nucleotides: 5. The CDR3 here is CASSLALGGRAYNEQFF. The CDR3 DNA is TGTGCCAGCAGTTTAGCGCTTGGCGGGAGGGCCTACAATGAGCAGTTCTTC.

This clonotype has a handful of counts. The chain employs TRBV4-1 and TRBJ2-7; D is ambiguous. The CDR3 covers 14 residues. Germline assignment: CDR1 MGHRA and CDR2 YSYEKL. Trimming left V 1 base short and J 2 bases short, with 9 bases between. The CDR3 nucleotides read TGCGCCAGCAGCCAAGTAGGAAGCACCTACGAGCAGTACTTC. Its translation: CASSQVGSTYEQYF.

This clonotype appeared a few times. V is TRBV6-5 and J is TRBJ1-3, with unresolved D. The CDR3 spans 14 residues. The germline CDR1 and CDR2 sequences are MNHEY and SVGAGI. V lost 0 bases and J 4 bases, leaving 7 bases between the germline ends. In DNA form, the CDR3 reads TGTGCCAGCAGTTACTCGGGTGGGGGAAACACCATATATTTT. Translation gives CASSYSGGGNTIYF.

This clonotype appeared a few times. This chain links TRBV4-3 with TRBJ2-7; 10 bases are shared with TRBD2. V was clipped by 11 bases and J by 3 bases; unmatched bases: 16. Per the germline V gene, CDR1 is LGHNA and CDR2 is YSLEER. This CDR3 is 16 amino acids long. The CDR3 bases are TGCGCCCAAGGGCTAGCGGGGGCCCGAACCTACTACGAGCAGTACTTC. It codes for CAQGLAGARTYYEQYF.

This clonotype was seen only a few times. The V call is TRBV6-2 or TRBV6-3, the J call TRBJ2-3; tentatively, D is TRBD2 (5 bases). The CDR3 length is 15 residues. Trimming left V 5 bases short and J 0 bases short, with 12 bases between. CDR1 is MNHEY and CDR2 is SVGEGT in the germline V gene. The DNA for the CDR3 is TGTGCCAGCAGTAAGCGAACGGGAAGCACAGATACGCAGTATTTT. This gives the protein CASSKRTGSTDTQYF.

The genes are TRBV5-1 and TRBJ1-4, with D maybe TRBD1 (5 bases). The germline CDR1 and CDR2 sequences are SGHRS and YFSETQ. There are 15 residues in the CDR3. Trimming took 4 bases from V and 8 from J, leaving 18 bases between them. CDR3 nucleotide sequence: TGCGCCAGCAGCCTTTCGGCAGGGCCCCAGGAAAAACTGTTTTTT. It codes for CASSLSAGPQEKLFF. Full variable domain (missing parts from reference TRBV5-1 and TRBJ1-4): KAGVTQTPRYLIKTRGQQVTLSCSPISGHRSVSWYQQTPGQGLQFLFEYFSETQRNKGNFPGRFSGRQFSNSRSEMNVSTLELGDSALYLCASSLSAGPQEKLFFGSGTQLSVL.

The chain carries TRBV20-1 and TRBJ2-1; 7 bases match TRBD2. CDR1 DFQATT and CDR2 SNEGSKA come from the germline V gene (reference sequence). The CDR3 contains 16 residues. V gave up 4 bases and J gave up 1 base; unmatched junction bases: 10. CDR3 amino acids: CSAKYGASGSYNEQFF. The CDR3 DNA sequence: TGCAGTGCTAAGTATGGGGCTAGCGGTTCCTACAATGAGCAGTTCTTC.

This clonotype showed up just a few times. The DNA for the CDR3 is TGTGCCAGCAGTGCGACCCGAATCGAGCAGTACTTC. Protein product: CASSATRIEQYF. This chain links TRBV12-3 or TRBV12-4 with TRBJ2-7, with D hard to call. Trimming shortened V by 5 bases and J by 6 bases, and 11 bases separated the two germline ends. The CDR3 loop spans 12 amino acids.

This clonotype came up a few times. The chain uses TRBV7-2 and TRBJ2-1; the D call may be TRBD1 or TRBD2 (6 bases each). The germline V gene encodes CDR1 SGHTA and CDR2 FQGNSA. The length of the CDR3 is 18 residues. Trimming stripped 0 bases from V and 12 bases from J, with 27 bases between. CDR3 bases: TGTGCCAGCAGCTTAGCGGGGTCGAGGGGGGAGGCCCTTGTTGGGCAGTTCTTC. It encodes CASSLAGSRGEALVGQFF.

The gene calls are TRBV4-3 and TRBJ2-5, with 7 nucleotides matching TRBD2. Germline loops: CDR1 LGHNA, CDR2 YSLEER. The CDR3 runs 17 residues. The ends lost 0 bases at V and 0 bases at J; junction bases unmatched: 7. CDR3 amino acids: CASSQDPAGAYQETQYF. The DNA of the CDR3 is TGCGCCAGCAGCCAAGACCCGGCGGGAGCGTACCAAGAGACCCAGTACTTC.

This clonotype was seen many times. The genes are TRBV15 and TRBJ1-6, with D possibly matching TRBD1 (5 bases). This CDR3 is built from 14 residues. Trimming shortened V by 4 bases and J by 13 bases, and 17 bases separated the two germline ends. Germline loops: CDR1 LNHNV, CDR2 YYDKDF (reference sequence). The CDR3 loop reads CATSKASGQGPLHF. For the CDR3, the DNA is TGTGCCACCAGCAAAGCATCCGGGCAGGGTCCCCTCCACTTT.

The chain has TRBV7-9 and TRBJ1-2; D is uncertain. V shed 11 bases and J shed 4 bases, with 11 bases lying between them. The CDR3 runs to 11 residues. Germline CDR1 and CDR2: SEHNR and FQNEAQ (reference sequence). The CDR3, as DNA: TGTGCCGGGGAGAAGGGCTATGGCTACACCTTC. It specifies CAGEKGYGYTF.

In its sample, this clonotype was seen a few times. The rearrangement joins TRBV6-2 or TRBV6-3 to TRBJ2-6, with TRBD1 matching over 9 bases. The CDR3 sequence is 15 residues long. The germline gives CDR1 MNHEY, CDR2 SVGEGT. The V and J ends lost 5 bases and 6 bases, in that order; junction bases with no gene match: 5. CDR3 bases: TGTGCCAGCAGTCACCGGACAGGGGCGGCCAACGTCCTGACTTTC. Its protein product is CASSHRTGAANVLTF.

In its sample, this clonotype was seen a few times. The chain carries TRBV20-1 and TRBJ1-1, with 7 positions matching TRBD1. The ends lost 8 bases at V and 1 base at J; junction bases unmatched: 7. The CDR3 contains 13 residues. Per germline, CDR1 DFQATT and CDR2 SNEGSKA (reference sequence). In nucleotides, the CDR3 is TGCAGTACTACAGGGGTAGGGAACACTGAAGCTTTCTTT. Translating it yields CSTTGVGNTEAFF.

This chain joins TRBV5-1 and TRBJ1-1, with 11 bases aligning to TRBD1. V trimming: 4 bases; J trimming: 5 bases; junction bases outside the gene matches: 10. Germline loops: CDR1 SGHRS, CDR2 YFSETQ. This CDR3 contains 16 residues. In DNA, the CDR3 is TGCGCCAGCAGCGAGGGACAGGGGGTTAGCGTGACTGAAGCTTTCTTT. Its translation is CASSEGQGVSVTEAFF.

This clonotype has at least ten counts. The chain employs TRBV12-3 or TRBV12-4 and TRBJ1-5; no clear D. Trimming took 1 base from V and 9 from J, leaving 13 bases between them. The CDR3 is 14 residues long. The CDR3 spells CASSLGTGIRPQHF. The CDR3 DNA sequence: TGTGCCAGCAGTTTAGGGACGGGCATTCGGCCCCAGCATTTT.

The chain joins TRBV18 to TRBJ2-5; D not resolved. CDR1 KGHSH and CDR2 LQKENI come from the germline V gene. V lost 4 bases, J lost 4 bases, and 10 bases lay in between. The length of the CDR3 is 13 residues. The CDR3 DNA is TGTGCCAGCTCACAAGAGGTGGGAGAGACCCAGTACTTC. Translated: CASSQEVGETQYF.

This chain uses TRBV3-1 with TRBJ1-6; D gene uncertain. Trimming cost V 0 bases and J 14 bases, with 11 bases left between them. Germline V gene lookup returns CDR1 LGHDT and CDR2 YNNKEL (reference sequence). The length of the CDR3 is 13 residues. The CDR3 DNA reads as TGTGCCAGCAGCCAAGAATCACCGTGGGCCCTCCACTTT. It is translated as CASSQESPWALHF.

The genes are TRBV29-1 and TRBJ2-3; 13 nucleotides align to TRBD2. Germline CDR1 SQVTM, CDR2 ANQGSEA. J was trimmed by 1 base and V by 5 bases; bases with no gene match: 3. The length of the CDR3 is 15 residues. CDR3 coding DNA: TGCAGCGTTCTTGGACTAGCGGGGGGCACAGATACGCAGTATTTT. It yields the protein CSVLGLAGGTDTQYF.

Only a few counts were recorded for this clonotype. J is TRBJ2-2 and V is TRBV29-1; D gene uncertain. This CDR3 contains 15 residues. V lost 0 bases to trimming and J lost 0 bases, with 8 bases between them. Germline lookup yields CDR1 SQVTM and CDR2 ANQGSEA. CDR3 residues: CSVEDRQPNTGELFF. Here the CDR3 DNA reads TGCAGCGTTGAAGATCGTCAGCCGAACACCGGGGAGCTGTTTTTT.

This clonotype was observed at least ten times. The chain combines TRBV12-3 or TRBV12-4 with TRBJ2-3; TRBD1 matches 10 bases. V shed 3 bases and J 3 bases; nucleotides not matched to a gene: 6. The length of the CDR3 is 16 residues. In DNA form, the CDR3 reads TGTGCCAGCAGTTTTTGGCCGGACAGGGGGACAGATACGCAGTATTTT. This translates into CASSFWPDRGTDTQYF.

The V and J genes are TRBV2 and TRBJ1-1, with D possibly being TRBD1 (6 bases). The CDR3 consists of 17 residues. The germline gives CDR1 SNHLY, CDR2 FYNNEI. Deletions cut 0 bases from V and 0 bases from J, with 14 bases between. The CDR3 DNA is TGTGCCAGCAGTGAAGCATCGGACAGCCGAATGAACACTGAAGCTTTCTTT. Translation: CASSEASDSRMNTEAFF.

This clonotype was seen at least ten times. The rearrangement links TRBV12-3 or TRBV12-4 to TRBJ2-7; possible D gene TRBD2, 6 bases. The CDR3 extends over 13 amino acids. V was cut by 5 bases and J by 4 bases, with 12 bases left in between. Here the CDR3 reads CASSVGGGYEQYF. Here the CDR3 DNA reads TGTGCCAGCAGTGTGGGGGGAGGATACGAGCAGTACTTC.

V gene TRBV5-1 combines with J gene TRBJ2-3; 9 nucleotides match TRBD1. V was pared by 0 bases and J by 6 bases, with 8 bases of the junction left unmatched. Germline lookup yields CDR1 SGHRS and CDR2 YFSETQ. This CDR3 is 16 amino acids long. CDR3 coding DNA: TGCGCCAGCAGCTTGGCTGGACAGGGGATAGGGGATACGCAGTATTTT. Amino acid sequence: CASSLAGQGIGDTQYF.

The V call is TRBV12-3 or TRBV12-4, the J call TRBJ1-1, with 9 bases lining up with TRBD1. V gave up 7 bases and J gave up 4 bases; unmatched junction bases: 7. The CDR3 loop spans 14 amino acids. CDR3 bases: TGTGCCAGCAAGGACAGGGGATCGATCACTGAAGCTTTCTTT. As protein: CASKDRGSITEAFF.

This clonotype was recorded a few times. The chain uses TRBV29-1 and TRBJ1-4; 10 bases are shared with TRBD1. The germline CDR1 and CDR2 sequences are SQVTM and ANQGSEA. V lost 6 bases to trimming and J lost 5 bases; unmatched junction nucleotides: 6. The CDR3 sequence is 14 residues long. For the CDR3, the DNA is TGCAGCGTCTCCCGGGACAGGGGCAATGAAAAACTGTTTTTT. It specifies CSVSRDRGNEKLFF.

This clonotype was observed a few times. The chain carries TRBV20-1 and TRBJ2-1; D gene unclear. The CDR3 runs to 16 residues. Germline CDR1 DFQATT, CDR2 SNEGSKA (reference sequence). The V end lost 0 bases, the J end lost 3 bases, and 15 bases lay between the germline ends. The CDR3 bases are TGCAGTGCTAGAGATATCGCCCCAAAGGGCTACAATGAGCAGTTCTTC. As protein: CSARDIAPKGYNEQFF.

This clonotype showed up many times. The genes are TRBV20-1 and TRBJ2-3; D gene uncertain. With the DNA end fitting TRBJ2-5 better, the J assignment may be wrong. Germline V gives CDR1 DFQATT, CDR2 SNEGSKA (reference sequence). This CDR3 region has 12 residues. CDR3 sequence: CSAPPGGDTQYF. The CDR3 nucleotides read TGCAGTGCTCCCCCAGGTGGGGATACCCAGTACTTC.

The chain has TRBV29-1 and TRBJ2-2, with D possibly TRBD1 on 5 matching bases. Looked up from germline, CDR1 is SQVTM and CDR2 is ANQGSEA. V was trimmed by 6 bases and J by 2 bases, leaving 13 bases between them. The CDR3 covers 14 residues. Here the CDR3 DNA reads TGCAGCGTCGCCGGACAATTCAACACCGGGGAGCTGTTTTTT. This encodes CSVAGQFNTGELFF.